This TCR beta chain derives from a study of T cells in women clearing cervical HPV infection. As concerns this clone: The read ends 3 residues shy of where the CDR3 ends; the end is completed using the germline J gene.

Here immunoSEQ multiplex PCR was the method, and the copy in TCRdb shows in-frame clones only, minus some. In total, the table holds tens of thousands of clones. This CDR3 is built from 14 residues. With 4 bases removed from V and 4 bases from J, the gap between germline ends came to 14 bases. Germline loops: CDR1 DFQATT, CDR2 SNEGSKA (reference sequence). The sample was blood buffy coat. This clonotype originated in a woman aged 18 to 69 with a cervical HPV16 infection that either progressed to CIN3+ or cleared (not recorded which). The chain combines TRBV20-1 with TRBJ1-5; tentative D call: TRBD1 (5 bases). Incomplete CDR3 DNA: TGCAGTGCTATAGACAGTGATTATAATCAGCCC. Encoded protein: CSAIDSDYNQP. The full-length CDR3 reads as CSAIDSDYNQPQHF.